Many counts were recorded for the clone carrying this T cell receptor beta chain. Its antigen is unknown. Researchers used genomic DNA as the template to profile TCR beta VDJ and CDR3. TCRdb processed the reads anew with MiXCR; each CDR3 protein has one entry. The data show some 120,000 distinct CDR3 sequences, almost 40% seen once. The sample originates from a study of CD8+CD57+ T cells in acquired aplastic anemia. About the study: DNA recovered from sorted CD4+ and CD8+ cells had a mean of approximately 3 ug. Study-wide results and caveats: Overlap between patients and controls comprised about 30 CD8+ CDR3 sequences. Between the patient and control groups, CD8+ Simpson's diversity did not differ significantly.

Germline-derived CDR1 and CDR2 are SEHNR and FQNEAQ (reference sequence). Trimming pared 5 bases from V and 2 bases from J, leaving 12 bases between. The CDR3 consists of 14 residues. Whoever was chosen for sequencing had shown CD8+CD57+ cell expansion by flow cytometry. The patients, all of them, had severe acquired aplastic anemia. The rearrangement links TRBV7-9 to TRBJ1-2, with D unclear. This clonotype was obtained from a human donor with aplastic anemia. The sequenced sample consisted of sorted CD4+, CD8+, or CD8+CD57+ T cells (not recorded which) from PBMCs. CDR3 region: CASSPGGLNYGYTF. The CDR3 region has the DNA TGTGCCAGCAGCCCCGGCGGGTTAAACTATGGCTACACCTTC.